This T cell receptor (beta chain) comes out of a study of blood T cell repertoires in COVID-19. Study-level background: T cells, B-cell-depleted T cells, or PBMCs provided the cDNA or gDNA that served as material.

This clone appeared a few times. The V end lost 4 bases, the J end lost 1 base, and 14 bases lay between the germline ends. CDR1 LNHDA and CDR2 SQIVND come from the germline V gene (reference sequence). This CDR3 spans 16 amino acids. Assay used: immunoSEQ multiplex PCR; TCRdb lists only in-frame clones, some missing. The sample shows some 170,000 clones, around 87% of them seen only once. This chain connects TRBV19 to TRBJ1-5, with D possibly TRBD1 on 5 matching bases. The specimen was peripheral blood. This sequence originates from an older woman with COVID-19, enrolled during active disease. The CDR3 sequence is CASSRPGGGSNQPQHF. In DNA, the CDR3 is TGTGCCAGTAGTAGGCCCGGGGGAGGGAGCAATCAGCCCCAGCATTTT.